These T cell receptor beta chains were read from a single sample in a study of blood T cells in healthy people across ages. Each CDR3 protein is one row after TCRdb ran MiXCR on the 5' RACE reads. The top ten hold less than 9.5% of the sample, which has about 1.7 million distinct CDR3 sequences, approximately 30% seen once. The specimen was blood. These TCRs come from a woman aged 25-40 years in good health. Each CDR3 is given with its conserved first and last residue. Each record gives: clone size, J gene, D gene, V gene, CDR3 protein, CDR3 DNA. The D gene is left open where the match is weak. Rows may omit the clone size; those that give it use once, few, many or a size class.

. | TRBJ2-4 | . | TRBV7-3 | CASSLTWHNEQYF | TGTGCCAGCAGCTTAACGTGGCACAATGAGCAGTACTTC
. | TRBJ2-7 | . | TRBV7-7 | CAGSFKTGSSYNEQYF | TGTGCCGGCAGCTTTAAAACAGGGAGCTCCTACAATGAGCAGTACTTC
few | TRBJ2-7 | . | TRBV28 | CASQDSNYEQYF | TGTGCCAGCCAGGACAGCAACTACGAGCAGTACTTC
few | TRBJ1-5 | TRBD1 | TRBV2 | CASSALLGGGQPQHF | TGTGCCAGCAGTGCCCTGTTAGGGGGCGGTCAGCCCCAGCATTTT
many | TRBJ2-1 | . | TRBV5-1 | CASRGLEDIYNEQFF | TGCGCCAGCAGGGGCCTGGAGGATATTTACAATGAGCAGTTCTTC
. | TRBJ2-1 | . | TRBV12-3/TRBV12-4 | CASSLVGGAPAKEQFF | TGTGCCAGCAGTTTAGTGGGGGGCGCCCCAGCTAAGGAGCAGTTCTTC
. | TRBJ2-3 | TRBD2 | TRBV4-3 | CASSQGGRVYTDTQYF | TGCGCCAGCAGCCAAGGCGGGAGGGTATACACAGATACGCAGTATTTT
. | TRBJ1-2 | . | TRBV12-3/TRBV12-4 | CASSTQRTPGGYTF | TGTGCCAGCAGTACACAGCGAACCCCAGGCGGCTACACCTTC
. | TRBJ2-1 | . | TRBV28 | CASSFYRNGAEQFF | TGTGCCAGCAGTTTTTACAGGAATGGCGCTGAGCAGTTCTTC
many | TRBJ2-7 | TRBD2 | TRBV4-3 | CASSPKRTSGGYEQYF | TGCGCCAGCAGCCCCAAAAGGACTAGCGGGGGATACGAGCAGTACTTC
. | TRBJ2-7 | . | TRBV5-1 | CASSLGLQSEQYF | TGCGCCAGCAGCTTAGGACTCCAAAGTGAGCAGTACTTC
. | TRBJ2-3 | . | TRBV12-3/TRBV12-4 | CASRSGVKADAQYF | TGTGCCAGCAGATCGGGAGTAAAAGCAGATGCGCAGTATTTT
few | TRBJ2-7 | TRBD2 | TRBV20-1 | CSAFSGGHSEQYF | TGCAGTGCTTTCAGCGGGGGACACTCCGAGCAGTACTTC
. | TRBJ1-5 | . | TRBV28 | CASSPSPSWGSSNQPQHF | TGTGCCAGCAGTCCGAGCCCCTCGTGGGGGAGTAGCAATCAGCCCCAGCATTTT
few | TRBJ2-4 | . | TRBV30 | CAWNSYGKNIQYF | TGTGCCTGGAACAGTTACGGCAAAAACATTCAGTACTTC
few | TRBJ2-7 | . | TRBV7-3 | CASSPGQPGYEQYF | TGTGCCAGCAGCCCTGGACAGCCGGGCTACGAGCAGTACTTC
many | TRBJ1-1 | . | TRBV10-2 | CASSPDYTEAFF | TGCGCCAGCAGTCCTGATTACACTGAAGCTTTCTTT
many | TRBJ1-5 | TRBD1 | TRBV10-3 | CAISTDRAYSNQPQHF | TGTGCCATCAGTACAGACAGGGCATATAGCAATCAGCCCCAGCATTTT
many | TRBJ1-2 | . | TRBV7-3 | CASSLECYGYTF | TGTGCCAGCAGCCTGGAGTGTTATGGCTACACCTTC
many | TRBJ2-5 | TRBD1 | TRBV7-3 | CASSFRGHRETQYF | TGTGCCAGCAGCTTTAGGGGGCACAGAGAGACCCAGTACTTC
few | TRBJ2-3 | . | TRBV6-5 | CASSYLSGGPTSTDTQYF | TGTGCCAGCAGTTACCTAAGCGGAGGCCCTACTAGCACAGATACGCAGTATTTT
few | TRBJ1-5 | . | TRBV12-3/TRBV12-4 | CASSPAMGRGNQPQHF | TGTGCCAGCAGTCCAGCCATGGGGAGAGGCAATCAGCCCCAGCATTTT
few | TRBJ2-3 | . | TRBV20-1 | CSAINLDRTDTQYF | TGCAGTGCGATAAACTTGGACCGCACAGATACGCAGTATTTT
. | TRBJ2-5 | . | TRBV28 | CASSLWGTQQTQYF | TGTGCCAGCAGTTTATGGGGGACGCAACAGACCCAGTACTTC
few | TRBJ2-5 | . | TRBV2 | CASSAGPYQETQYF | TGTGCCAGCAGCGCGGGACCCTACCAAGAGACCCAGTACTTC
. | TRBJ1-2 | . | TRBV12-3/TRBV12-4 | CASSQSGDGYTF | TGTGCCAGCAGCCAATCCGGGGATGGCTACACCTTC
. | TRBJ2-1 | . | TRBV5-1 | CASSLRRGLNEQFF | TGCGCCAGCAGCTTGAGGCGGGGTCTAAATGAGCAGTTCTTC
few | TRBJ2-3 | TRBD2 | TRBV20-1 | CSARRLAGGRSTDTQYF | TGCAGTGCTAGGCGGCTAGCGGGAGGGAGAAGCACAGATACGCAGTATTTT
. | TRBJ2-7 | TRBD2 | TRBV7-2 | CASSSGLAGEGFYEQYF | TGTGCCAGCAGCTCGGGACTAGCGGGAGAGGGTTTTTACGAGCAGTACTTC
few | TRBJ2-1 | . | TRBV5-1 | CASALIGRQGRYNEQFF | TGCGCCAGCGCCCTAATAGGGAGGCAGGGAAGGTACAATGAGCAGTTCTTC
once | TRBJ2-7 | . | TRBV27 | CASSHSPAGEQYF | TGTGCCAGCAGTCACTCCCCCGCCGGGGAGCAGTACTTC
. | TRBJ2-5 | . | TRBV5-1 | CASSLTPQSQETQYF | TGCGCCAGCAGCTTAACGCCCCAGAGCCAAGAGACCCAGTACTTC
. | TRBJ2-7 | . | TRBV2 | CASREGTAGAEQYF | TGTGCCAGCAGGGAGGGGACAGCGGGGGCCGAGCAGTACTTC
many | TRBJ2-7 | . | TRBV15 | CATSRGVTGNEQYF | TGTGCCACCAGCAGAGGGGTGACTGGGAACGAGCAGTACTTC
. | TRBJ1-1 | . | TRBV2 | CASSEGGFDAEAFF | TGTGCCAGCAGTGAGGGTGGTTTCGACGCTGAAGCTTTCTTT
few | TRBJ1-4 | . | TRBV7-9 | CASSLAGEFYEKLFF | TGTGCCAGCAGCTTAGCGGGGGAGTTCTACGAAAAACTGTTTTTT
many | TRBJ2-3 | . | TRBV10-3 | CATGLSGHRGIGDTQYF | TGTGCCACCGGGCTCTCGGGACACCGGGGCATAGGAGATACGCAGTATTTT
. | TRBJ2-1 | TRBD1 | TRBV7-8 | CASSDHRGPRNEQFF | TGTGCCAGCAGCGACCACAGGGGGCCCCGCAATGAGCAGTTCTTC
few | TRBJ2-7 | . | TRBV6-6 | CASSYDGRSYEQYF | TGTGCCAGCAGTTACGACGGCAGGTCCTACGAGCAGTACTTC
. | TRBJ2-1 | . | TRBV2 | CASSESEGLGRNEQFF | TGTGCCAGCAGTGAGTCTGAGGGACTTGGTCGGAATGAGCAGTTCTTC
. | TRBJ2-1 | . | TRBV12-3/TRBV12-4 | CASSSRLVDEQFF | TGTGCCAGCAGTTCCCGACTAGTTGATGAGCAGTTCTTC
few | TRBJ2-3 | . | TRBV20-1 | CSAPDFRVDGDTQYF | TGCAGTGCTCCGGACTTTCGGGTTGACGGGGATACGCAGTATTTT
few | TRBJ2-1 | TRBD1 | TRBV20-1 | CSADRTGYNNEQFF | TGCAGTGCAGACAGGACAGGCTACAACAATGAGCAGTTCTTC
few | TRBJ2-1 | TRBD2 | TRBV5-5 | CASSTLAGSLNEQFF | TGTGCCAGCAGCACCCTAGCGGGGTCTTTGAATGAGCAGTTCTTC
. | TRBJ2-3 | . | TRBV11-1 | CASSGGATDTQYF | TGTGCCAGCAGCGGGGGCGCAACGGATACGCAGTATTTT
few | TRBJ2-1 | TRBD2 | TRBV29-1 | CSVLTSGPYNEQFF | TGCAGCGTTCTGACTAGCGGGCCCTACAATGAGCAGTTCTTC
. | TRBJ2-5 | TRBD2 | TRBV15 | CATSGFGSGGARETQYF | TGTGCCACCAGCGGGTTTGGTAGCGGGGGGGCCAGAGAGACCCAGTACTTC
. | TRBJ2-2 | . | TRBV6-5 | CASMRLDTGELFF | TGTGCCAGCATGAGGTTGGACACCGGGGAGCTGTTTTTT
few | TRBJ2-1 | . | TRBV3-1 | CASSHPSRGARSYNEQFF | TGTGCCAGCAGCCACCCATCTCGGGGGGCACGCAGCTACAATGAGCAGTTCTTC
few | TRBJ2-5 | . | TRBV30 | CAWGEPAGNQETQYF | TGTGCCTGGGGGGAACCTGCAGGGAACCAAGAGACCCAGTACTTC